This is a list of T cell receptor beta chains from one sample in a study of a mutant IDH1 vaccine in newly diagnosed glioma. Profiled with immunoSEQ multiplex PCR; TCRdb holds only in-frame clones, not every one. The sample comprises some 57,000 clones, less than 90% of which are singletons, and approximately 4% rests with the top ten. For these TCRs, the target antigens are not known. Specimen: PBMCs, collected from a glioma patient whose treatment included an IDH1 peptide vaccine. The receptors shown here come from a woman aged 18-29 years with glioma. Both conserved end residues are part of each CDR3. Fields, in order: V gene, clone size, D gene, J gene, CDR3 DNA, CDR3 protein. D genes are given only for firm matches. Expanded clones are given a class, and other clones once, few, many or no size at all.

TRBV19	-	-	TRBJ2-4	TGTGCCAGTAAAGATGGGGGAGGCAAAAACATTCAGTACTTC	CASKDGGGKNIQYF
TRBV4-1	few	TRBD1	TRBJ1-1	TGCGCCAGCAGCCAACAGGACAGGGCAGCTTTAGCTTTCTTT	CASSQQDRAALAFF
TRBV6-1	-	TRBD1	TRBJ1-5	TGTGCCGGGGGAGGGACAGGGGCGGATCAGCCCCAGCATTTT	CAGGGTGADQPQHF
TRBV29-1	-	-	TRBJ1-1	TGCAGCGTTGATTCAGAGGTCCCTGAAGCTTTCTTT	CSVDSEVPEAFF
TRBV18	-	-	TRBJ1-5	TGTGCCAGCTCCCTGGGAGGGGGGGTCCATCAGCCCCAGCATTTT	CASSLGGGVHQPQHF
TRBV9	few	-	TRBJ2-3	TGTGCCAGCAGCGTAGGTGGGAACATTGGAACAGATACGCAGTATTTT	CASSVGGNIGTDTQYF
TRBV5-1	-	TRBD2	TRBJ2-3	TGCGCCAGCAGCCTGGACGGACTAGCGGGGGGGCCAAATACGCAGTATTTT	CASSLDGLAGGPNTQYF
TRBV2	-	TRBD1	TRBJ2-7	TGTGCCAGCAGTGCCACAGGGGCCTACGAGCAGTACTTC	CASSATGAYEQYF
TRBV6-6	-	TRBD1	TRBJ1-2	TGTGCCAGCAGTTTTACAGGGGGCTATGGCTACACCTTC	CASSFTGGYGYTF
TRBV5-6	few	-	TRBJ1-1	TGTGCCAGCAGCTTGTATAGAGCTGCTGACACTGAAGCTTTCTTT	CASSLYRAADTEAFF
TRBV7-8	few	-	TRBJ2-1	TGTGCCAGCAGCTTAGCGGGCTATGAGCAGTTCTTC	CASSLAGYEQFF
TRBV18	-	-	TRBJ1-1	TGTGCCAGCTCACGTACAGGTACGGGTGAAGCTTTCTTT	CASSRTGTGEAFF
TRBV6-5	-	-	TRBJ1-1	TGTGCCAGCAGTTACGCCGGCCTGGGGGACACTGAAGCTTTCTTT	CASSYAGLGDTEAFF
TRBV9	-	TRBD2	TRBJ2-5	TGTGCCAGCAGCGTAGAAGCCGACGGAATGGGACTAGCGGAGACCCAGTACTTC	CASSVEADGMGLAETQYF
TRBV25-1	-	-	TRBJ1-2	TGTGCCAGCAGTGAGAGGGAAACGTATGGCTACACCTTC	CASSERETYGYTF
TRBV4-1	once	-	TRBJ2-1	TGCGCCAGCAGCCTAGAGGACAGCGGCAATGAGCAGTTCTTC	CASSLEDSGNEQFF
TRBV6-9	-	TRBD1	TRBJ2-7	TGTGCCAGCAGTTATCTTTCGCTCGACAGGGTGAGGGAGCAGTACTTC	CASSYLSLDRVREQYF
TRBV7-7	-	-	TRBJ2-5	TGTGCTAGCAGCCCTAGTACAGGGAAGGCCCAAGTGGAGACCCAGTACTTC	CASSPSTGKAQVETQYF
TRBV18	-	TRBD2	TRBJ2-5	TGTGCCAGCTCACGGGGACTAGCGGAGACCCAGTACTTC	CASSRGLAETQYF
TRBV5-6	-	-	TRBJ1-1	TGTGCCAGCAGCTTGGGACATCTCACTGAAGCTTTCTTT	CASSLGHLTEAFF
TRBV5-5	-	-	TRBJ1-2	TGTGCCAGCAGCTTTACCGGGACACACAACTATGGCTACACCTTC	CASSFTGTHNYGYTF
TRBV5-4	once	-	TRBJ1-2	TGTGCCAGCAGCGACAGGAATAGAAACTATGGCTACACCTTC	CASSDRNRNYGYTF
TRBV5-4	-	TRBD2	TRBJ2-7	TGTGCCAGCAGCGGGGGGGTTGTAGGGGCCCACGAGCAGTACTTC	CASSGGVVGAHEQYF
TRBV11-2	-	TRBD1	TRBJ1-1	TGTGCCAGCAGCTTAAGGTATGGGACAGGGGTTAACACTGAAGCTTTCTTT	CASSLRYGTGVNTEAFF
TRBV11-3	-	TRBD1	TRBJ1-2	TGTGCCAGCAGCAAAGGGACAGCGGACCTCTACTATGGCTACACCTTC	CASSKGTADLYYGYTF
TRBV5-4	-	-	TRBJ1-1	TGTGCCAGCAGATTTGAGGCAGGGACTGAAGCTTTCTTT	CASRFEAGTEAFF
TRBV4-1	-	TRBD1	TRBJ2-2	TGCGCCAGCAGCTTTCGACAGGGTGGTACCGGGGAGCTGTTTTTT	CASSFRQGGTGELFF
TRBV6-4	once	TRBD2	TRBJ2-2	TGTGCCAGCAGTGAACTAGCGGGGGGCACCGGGGAGCTGTTTTTT	CASSELAGGTGELFF
TRBV28	-	-	TRBJ1-4	TGTGCCAGCAGTTTGGGAGGGGAAAAACTGTTTTTT	CASSLGGEKLFF
TRBV10-3	few	-	TRBJ1-5	TGTGCCATCAGTGACGGGAGCAATCAGCCCCAGCATTTT	CAISDGSNQPQHF
TRBV6-5	-	-	TRBJ1-2	TGTGCCAGCAGGCCCCCGACGGGGGGGGCTTATGGCTACACCTTC	CASRPPTGGAYGYTF
TRBV9	few	-	TRBJ2-1	TGTGCCAGCAGCTACGGGGGACTTCCGAGGAATGAGCAGTTCTTC	CASSYGGLPRNEQFF
TRBV11-3	once	TRBD2	TRBJ2-1	TGTGCCAGCAGCGACCGACTAGCGCCCTACAATGAGCAGTTCTTC	CASSDRLAPYNEQFF
TRBV7-2	-	TRBD2	TRBJ2-1	TGTGCCAGCAGCTTGGAGCGACTAGCGGGGGGCCCCTCCAATGAGCAGTTCTTC	CASSLERLAGGPSNEQFF
TRBV6-5	-	-	TRBJ1-1	TGTGCCAGCAGTTATTCGAAAGGTTCGAACACTGAAGCTTTCTTT	CASSYSKGSNTEAFF
TRBV9	-	-	TRBJ1-4	TGTGCCAGCAGCGCCGCAGTGGGGCCGAATGAAAAACTGTTTTTT	CASSAAVGPNEKLFF
TRBV27	-	-	TRBJ2-7	TGTGCCAGCAGTTACCGGGCCGCGAGCGAGCAGTACTTC	CASSYRAASEQYF
TRBV18	-	-	TRBJ2-7	TGTGCCAGCTTCCAGGACTCCTACGAGCAGTACTTC	CASFQDSYEQYF
TRBV6-5	-	-	TRBJ2-5	TGTGCCAGCAGTTACTCTTTGGAGCAGTACTTC	CASSYSLEQYF
TRBV5-8	-	-	TRBJ1-1	TGTGCCAGCAGCTTGAGACAGCCCACTGAAGCTTTCTTT	CASSLRQPTEAFF
TRBV10-3	-	TRBD2	TRBJ2-1	TGTGCCATCAGTGATCCGGGGACTAGCCTGGGTGAGCAGTTCTTC	CAISDPGTSLGEQFF
TRBV14	-	TRBD2	TRBJ2-5	TGTGCCAGCAGCCAACTGGGACTAGTTCGGTACTTC	CASSQLGLVRYF
TRBV6-5	-	TRBD1	TRBJ1-1	TGTGCCAGCAGAAGCCCTCGGACAGGGGCAACTGAAGCTTTCTTT	CASRSPRTGATEAFF
TRBV9	-	TRBD2	TRBJ2-5	TGTGCCAGCAGCGTAGAGTGGGGGACTAGCGGGAGGCCGGGGGAGACCCAGTACTTC	CASSVEWGTSGRPGETQYF
TRBV27	-	-	TRBJ2-7	TGTGCCAGCAGTTCGAGCTCCTACGAGCAGTACTTC	CASSSSSYEQYF
TRBV15	-	-	TRBJ1-2	TGTGCCACCAGCAGAGGAATGGGACTCAGAGTCCACACCTTC	CATSRGMGLRVHTF
TRBV7-3	few	-	TRBJ1-1	TGTGCCAGCAGCTTAAGCCCTACAGTGAACACTGAAGCTTTCTTT	CASSLSPTVNTEAFF
TRBV7-6	-	-	TRBJ1-5	TGTGCCAGCAGCTTAGCAGCAACTACAGGGTATCAGCCCCAGCATTTT	CASSLAATTGYQPQHF
TRBV5-1	-	-	TRBJ1-2	TGCGCCAGCAGCTTGGCGTGGGGAAGCGATGGCTACACCTTC	CASSLAWGSDGYTF
TRBV27	-	-	TRBJ2-5	TGTGCCAGCAGCCACAACCCGGAGGGCGGAGAGACCCAGTACTTC	CASSHNPEGGETQYF
TRBV5-1	-	TRBD2	TRBJ2-5	TGCGCCAGCAGCTTCGGACTAGCGGGAGGGATGCAAGAGACCCAGTACTTC	CASSFGLAGGMQETQYF
TRBV7-9	-	-	TRBJ2-5	TGTGCCAGCAGCTCCGGGGCAGCGGAGACCCAGTACTTC	CASSSGAAETQYF
TRBV9	-	TRBD1	TRBJ1-2	TGTGCCAGCAGCGTAGGGGGGACAGGAGTGAACTATGGCTACACCTTC	CASSVGGTGVNYGYTF
TRBV7-9	-	-	TRBJ2-6	TGTGCCAGCAGCTTAGTCCAGGGCCTCGGGTCTGGGGCCAACGTCCTGACTTTC	CASSLVQGLGSGANVLTF
TRBV7-2	-	-	TRBJ1-1	TGTGCCAGCAGCTTCGAGACGTTGAACACTGAAGCTTTCTTT	CASSFETLNTEAFF